One TCR beta chain is described in this entry. This sample was included in a study of PD-1 and CTLA-4 blockade in melanoma. The germline CDR1 and CDR2 sequences are MNHNY and SVGAGI (reference sequence). Trimming took 7 bases from V and 3 from J; bases not matched to a gene: 5. The CDR3 has 13 residues. Sequencing used immunoSEQ multiplex PCR; TCRdb keeps in-frame clones, though not all of them. This table has around 32,000 clones, 70% to 90% appearing once. The chain links TRBV6-6 to TRBJ2-7, with TRBD1 identical over 8 bases. The origin of this receptor is a human donor with melanoma. The sequenced sample was CD8+ T cells from peripheral blood, obtained before anti-PD-1 treatment. CDR3 sequence reads: CASTGTGIYEQYF. In DNA, the CDR3 is TGTGCCAGCACTGGGACAGGCATCTACGAGCAGTACTTC.